These 8 T cell receptor beta chains were sequenced from one sample in a study of identical twins. TCRdb recomputed calls from the 5' RACE reads with MiXCR, one row per CDR3 protein. This repertoire shows some 300,000 distinct CDR3 sequences, 9% to 15% found once; its top ten account for approximately 7.6%. The same sample was also studied in work on yellow fever vaccine responses in identical twins.

Sequenced: CD8+ T cells sorted from blood. The receptors were gathered from a woman aged 18-29 years in good health.

This clonotype has more than one count but fewer than ten. The chain combines TRBV3-1 with TRBJ2-2; D may be TRBD1 (6 bases). The germline CDR1 and CDR2 sequences are LGHDT and YNNKEL (reference sequence). V was pared by 0 bases and J by 5 bases, with 19 bases between. There are 18 residues in the CDR3. The CDR3 bases are TGTGCCAGCAGCCAAGATGTCGTACAGGGATATGTGACCGGGGAGCTGTTTTTT. Its translation is CASSQDVVQGYVTGELFF.

This clonotype is a singleton in its sample. The chain is built from TRBV20-1 and TRBJ2-5, with 7 nucleotides matching TRBD2. The ends lost 4 bases at V and 5 bases at J; junction bases unmatched: 4. CDR1 and CDR2 (germline): DFQATT, SNEGSKA (reference sequence). This CDR3 is built from 12 residues. Here the CDR3 reads CSATGRVETQYF. As DNA, the CDR3 is TGCAGTGCTACAGGGAGGGTCGAGACCCAGTACTTC.

This chain uses TRBV27 with TRBJ2-1, with D perhaps matching TRBD2 (5 bases). Germline V gene lookup returns CDR1 MNHEY and CDR2 SMNVEV (reference sequence). With 4 bases removed from V and 4 bases from J, the gap between germline ends came to 11 bases. The CDR3 runs to 14 residues. CDR3 DNA: TGTGCCAGCAGTTCTATAGGACTTTACAATGAGCAGTTCTTC. Protein: CASSSIGLYNEQFF.

The V call is TRBV7-9, the J call TRBJ1-2, with D perhaps TRBD1 (5 bases). In germline, CDR1 is SEHNR, CDR2 FQNEAQ (reference sequence). There are 14 residues in the CDR3. V was pared by 2 bases and J by 8 bases, with 15 bases between. CDR3 residues: CASSLLGVEEGYTF. CDR3 in DNA: TGTGCCAGCAGCTTACTAGGGGTAGAGGAGGGCTACACCTTC.

This clonotype has just a few counts. The DNA of the CDR3 is TGCAGTGCTGGGGGGACGGAGGCGGGGGACAATGAGCAGTTCTTC. Protein sequence: CSAGGTEAGDNEQFF. The chain recombines TRBV20-1 with TRBJ2-1, with TRBD2 identical over 7 bases. The CDR3 spans 15 residues. Germline V gene data show CDR1 as DFQATT and CDR2 as SNEGSKA (reference sequence). Trimming cost V 5 bases and J 5 bases; bases outside gene matches: 12.

This clonotype has a handful of counts. The gene calls are TRBV19 and TRBJ2-2; unclear D gene. The CDR3 runs 13 residues. Germline V gene sequence: CDR1 LNHDA, CDR2 SQIVND (reference sequence). V was cut by 3 bases and J by 4 bases, with 6 bases left in between. CDR3 sequence reads: CASSIWATGELFF. As DNA, the CDR3 is TGTGCCAGTAGTATCTGGGCCACCGGGGAGCTGTTTTTT.

The J gene is TRBJ2-7, the V gene TRBV5-1; D may be TRBD1 (6 bases). There are 14 residues in the CDR3. Deletions cut 2 bases from V and 7 bases from J, with 16 bases between. Per the germline V gene, CDR1 is SGHRS and CDR2 is YFSETQ. CDR3 in DNA: TGCGCCAGCAGCTTCCGGGTGGGGGCGGAAGAGCAGTACTTC. This sequence encodes CASSFRVGAEEQYF.

The chain uses TRBV2 and TRBJ2-7; D possibly corresponds to TRBD2 (5 bases). CDR3 length equals 16 residues. Germline CDR1 and CDR2: SNHLY and FYNNEI. The V and J ends lost 2 bases and 4 bases respectively, with 18 bases between them. CDR3 protein: CASSETASGWSYEQYF. The CDR3 nucleotides read TGTGCCAGCAGTGAAACGGCCTCGGGGTGGAGTTACGAGCAGTACTTC. The full variable domain, completed using reference TRBV2 and TRBJ2-7, is EPEVTQTPSHQVTQMGQEVILRCVPISNHLYFYWYRQILGQKVEFLVSFYNNEISEKSEIFDDQFSVERPDGSNFTLKIRSTKLEDSAMYFCASSETASGWSYEQYFGPGTRLTVT.